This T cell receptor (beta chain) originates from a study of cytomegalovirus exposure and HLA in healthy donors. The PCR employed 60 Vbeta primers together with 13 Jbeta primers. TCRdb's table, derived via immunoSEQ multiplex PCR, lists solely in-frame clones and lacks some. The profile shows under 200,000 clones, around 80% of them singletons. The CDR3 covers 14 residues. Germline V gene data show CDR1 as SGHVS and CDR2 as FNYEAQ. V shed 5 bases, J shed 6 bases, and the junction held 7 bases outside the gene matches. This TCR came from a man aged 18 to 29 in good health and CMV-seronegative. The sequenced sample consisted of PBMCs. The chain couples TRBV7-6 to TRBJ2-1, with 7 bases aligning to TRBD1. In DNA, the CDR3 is TGTGCCAGCAGCCATGGGACAGCCAGCAATGAGCAGTTCTTC. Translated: CASSHGTASNEQFF.